This T cell receptor beta chain was identified during a study of blood T cell repertoires in COVID-19. On the study more broadly: The study drew acute and convalescent COVID-19 samples from the United States, Italy and Spain. Sources were T cells, B-cell-depleted T cells, or PBMCs; the material itself was cDNA or gDNA.

Generated by immunoSEQ multiplex PCR, the TCRdb table keeps only in-frame clones and is missing some. The data contain about 160,000 clones, 82% of them singletons. Sequenced material: peripheral blood. The TCR was taken from a woman aged 40 to 50 with COVID-19, enrolled during active disease.

The DNA for the CDR3 is TGTGCCAGCAGTAGGCGCCCGCTAGGAGGTCACTACTTC. Translating gives CASSRRPLGGHYF. The chain employs TRBV27 and TRBJ2-7; D is possibly TRBD2 (5 bases). Trimming removed 5 bases from V and 13 bases from J, with 21 bases in between. Per the germline V gene, CDR1 is MNHEY and CDR2 is SMNVEV (reference sequence). The CDR3 spans 13 residues.